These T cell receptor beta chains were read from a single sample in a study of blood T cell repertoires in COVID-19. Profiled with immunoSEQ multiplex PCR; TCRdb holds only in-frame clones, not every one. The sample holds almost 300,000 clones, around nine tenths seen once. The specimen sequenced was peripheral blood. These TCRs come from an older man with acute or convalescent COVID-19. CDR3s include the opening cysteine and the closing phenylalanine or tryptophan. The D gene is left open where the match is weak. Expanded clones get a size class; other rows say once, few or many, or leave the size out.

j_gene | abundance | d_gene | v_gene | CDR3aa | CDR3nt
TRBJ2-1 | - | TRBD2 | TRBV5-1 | CASSLGTSGSNEQFF | TGCGCCAGCAGCTTGGGAACTAGCGGGAGTAATGAGCAGTTCTTC
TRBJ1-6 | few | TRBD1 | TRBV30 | CAWSVGTGLSYNSPLHF | TGTGCCTGGAGTGTAGGGACAGGGCTGTCCTATAATTCACCCCTCCACTTT
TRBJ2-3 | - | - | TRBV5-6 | CASSFTGDDTDTQYF | TGTGCCAGCAGCTTCACGGGGGATGACACAGATACGCAGTATTTT
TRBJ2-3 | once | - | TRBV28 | CASSWGRSLRDTQYF | TGTGCCAGCAGTTGGGGGCGCAGCCTTCGAGATACGCAGTATTTT
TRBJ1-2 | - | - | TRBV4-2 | CASTEGSRRGPPYYGYTF | TGTGCCAGCACCGAAGGTTCGAGGAGGGGCCCTCCCTACTATGGCTACACCTTC
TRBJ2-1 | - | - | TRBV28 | CASNKRLASYNEQFF | TGTGCCAGCAACAAGCGGTTGGCCTCCTACAATGAGCAGTTCTTC
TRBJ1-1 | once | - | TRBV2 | CASSVQVNTEAFF | TGTGCCAGCAGTGTACAGGTAAACACTGAAGCTTTCTTT
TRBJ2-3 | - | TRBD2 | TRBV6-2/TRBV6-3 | CASSSGLAGVEADTQYF | TGTGCCAGCAGTTCCGGACTAGCGGGGGTAGAGGCAGATACGCAGTATTTT
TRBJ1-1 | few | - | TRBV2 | CASRARVGGTEAFF | TGTGCCAGCAGAGCCCGGGTCGGGGGCACTGAAGCTTTCTTT
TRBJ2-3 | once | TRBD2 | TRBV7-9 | CASSLLRVAGATTDTQYF | TGTGCCAGCAGCTTATTGAGGGTAGCGGGGGCTACCACAGATACGCAGTATTTT
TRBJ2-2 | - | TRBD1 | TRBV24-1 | CATSDPGQGRAGELFF | TGTGCCACCAGTGACCCCGGACAGGGTAGGGCCGGGGAGCTGTTTTTT
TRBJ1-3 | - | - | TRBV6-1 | CASSELDYPGNTIYF | TGTGCCAGCAGTGAGTTGGACTATCCTGGAAACACCATATATTTT
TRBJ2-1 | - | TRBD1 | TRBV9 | CASSVAGQGNRNEQFF | TGTGCCAGCAGCGTAGCGGGACAGGGAAATAGGAATGAGCAGTTCTTC
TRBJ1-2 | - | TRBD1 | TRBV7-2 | CASSATGGNNYGYTF | TGTGCCAGCAGCGCAACAGGGGGCAATAACTATGGCTACACCTTC
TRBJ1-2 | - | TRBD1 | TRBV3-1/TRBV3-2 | CASSQARQGRGGYTF | TGTGCCAGCAGCCAGGCCCGACAGGGAAGGGGTGGCTACACCTTC
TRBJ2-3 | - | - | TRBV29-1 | CSVELGTSDTQYF | TGCAGCGTTGAGTTAGGGACTTCAGATACGCAGTATTTT
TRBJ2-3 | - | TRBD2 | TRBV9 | CASSVSGASTDTQYF | TGTGCCAGCAGCGTTAGCGGGGCTAGCACAGATACGCAGTATTTT
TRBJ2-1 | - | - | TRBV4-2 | CASSQDGRDEQFF | TGTGCCAGCAGCCAAGATGGGCGCGATGAGCAGTTCTTC
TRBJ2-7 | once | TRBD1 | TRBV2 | CASSGRTGRYEQYF | TGTGCCAGCAGTGGAAGGACAGGACGGTACGAGCAGTACTTC
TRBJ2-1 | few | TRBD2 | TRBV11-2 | CASSAGTSSYNEQFF | TGTGCCAGCAGCGCAGGGACTAGTTCCTACAATGAGCAGTTCTTC
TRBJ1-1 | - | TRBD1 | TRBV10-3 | CAIRRQGDTEAFF | TGTGCCATCCGCAGGCAGGGGGACACTGAAGCTTTCTTT
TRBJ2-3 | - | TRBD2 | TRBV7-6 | CASSLGDYLGDTQYF | TGTGCCAGCAGCTTAGGGGACTACCTTGGAGATACGCAGTATTTT
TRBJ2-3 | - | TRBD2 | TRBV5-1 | CASSLGSGGPSDTQYF | TGCGCCAGCAGCTTGGGTTCGGGGGGGCCGTCAGATACGCAGTATTTT
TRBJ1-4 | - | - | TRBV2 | CASRQPTSPTNEKLFF | TGTGCCAGCCGACAGCCGACCTCCCCAACTAATGAAAAACTGTTTTTT
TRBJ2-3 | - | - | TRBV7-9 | CASSLVSVSTDTQYF | TGTGCCAGCAGCTTAGTGTCAGTTAGCACAGATACGCAGTATTTT
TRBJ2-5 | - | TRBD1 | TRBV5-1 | CASSWGQIQETQYF | TGCGCCAGCAGCTGGGGACAGATCCAAGAGACCCAGTACTTC
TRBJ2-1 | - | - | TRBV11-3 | CASSLDKAGGEQFF | TGTGCCAGCAGCTTAGATAAAGCGGGCGGTGAGCAGTTCTTC
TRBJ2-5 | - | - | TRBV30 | CAWSVRGNQETQYF | TGTGCCTGGAGTGTACGGGGGAACCAAGAGACCCAGTACTTC
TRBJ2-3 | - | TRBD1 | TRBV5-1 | CASGGQGIDTQYF | TGCGCCAGCGGGGGACAGGGTATAGATACGCAGTATTTT
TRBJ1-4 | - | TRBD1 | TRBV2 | CASISHWTGTNEKLFF | TGTGCCAGCATCTCTCACTGGACAGGGACAAATGAAAAACTGTTTTTT
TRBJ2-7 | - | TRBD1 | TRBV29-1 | CSAGQGSYEQYF | TGCAGCGCGGGACAGGGTTCCTACGAGCAGTACTTC
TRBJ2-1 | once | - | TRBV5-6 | CASSLVSTFNEQFF | TGTGCCAGCAGCTTGGTGAGTACCTTCAATGAGCAGTTCTTC
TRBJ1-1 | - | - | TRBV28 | CASSLLPGVTEAFF | TGTGCCAGCAGTTTATTACCAGGGGTCACTGAAGCTTTCTTT
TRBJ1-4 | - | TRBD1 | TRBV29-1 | CSAGQGSNEKLFF | TGCAGCGCCGGACAGGGAAGCAATGAAAAACTGTTTTTT
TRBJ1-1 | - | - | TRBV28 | CASRTDRLNTEAFF | TGTGCCAGCAGAACCGACAGGCTGAACACTGAAGCTTTCTTT
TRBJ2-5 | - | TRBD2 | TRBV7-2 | CASSLGTSGGRGTQYF | TGTGCCAGCAGCCTCGGGACTAGCGGGGGCAGGGGGACCCAGTACTTC
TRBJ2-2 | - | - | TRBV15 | CATSRERTTNTGELFF | TGTGCCACCAGCAGAGAGCGGACTACGAACACCGGGGAGCTGTTTTTT
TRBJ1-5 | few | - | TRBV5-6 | CASSYPGQPQHF | TGTGCCAGCAGCTATCCCGGTCAGCCCCAGCATTTT
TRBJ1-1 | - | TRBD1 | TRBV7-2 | CASSSTRPGTGTEAFF | TGTGCCAGCAGCTCGACTAGACCGGGGACAGGGACTGAAGCTTTCTTT
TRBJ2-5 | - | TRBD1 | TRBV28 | CASRTWHRGAGGTQYF | TGTGCCAGCAGAACCTGGCACAGGGGAGCTGGAGGGACCCAGTACTTC
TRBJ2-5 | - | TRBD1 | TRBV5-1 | CASSGGQGGRETQYF | TGCGCCAGCAGCGGGGGACAGGGGGGTCGGGAGACCCAGTACTTC